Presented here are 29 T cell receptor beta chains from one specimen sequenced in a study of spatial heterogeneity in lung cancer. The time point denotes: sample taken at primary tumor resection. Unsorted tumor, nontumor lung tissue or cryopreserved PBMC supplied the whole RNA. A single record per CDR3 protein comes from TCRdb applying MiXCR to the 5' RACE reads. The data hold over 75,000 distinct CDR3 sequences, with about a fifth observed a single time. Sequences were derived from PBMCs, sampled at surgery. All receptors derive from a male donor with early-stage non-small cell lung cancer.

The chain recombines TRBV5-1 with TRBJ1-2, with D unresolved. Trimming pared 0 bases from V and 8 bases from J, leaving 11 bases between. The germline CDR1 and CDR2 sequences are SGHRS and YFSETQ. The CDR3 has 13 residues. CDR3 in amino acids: CASSLEGTEGYTF. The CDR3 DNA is TGCGCCAGCAGCTTGGAAGGCACCGAAGGCTACACCTTC.

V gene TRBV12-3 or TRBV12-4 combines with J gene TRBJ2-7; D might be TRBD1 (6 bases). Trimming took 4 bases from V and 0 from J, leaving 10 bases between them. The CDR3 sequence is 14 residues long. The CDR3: CASSYRESSYEQYF. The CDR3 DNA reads TGTGCCAGCAGTTACAGGGAGAGCTCCTACGAGCAGTACTTC.

CDR3 region: CASSLREDGGELFF. The CDR3, as DNA: TGTGCCAGCAGCTTAAGGGAGGACGGCGGGGAGCTGTTTTTT. The rearrangement uses TRBV7-8 and TRBJ2-2; the D gene is possibly TRBD2 (6 bases). V lost 2 bases, J lost 7 bases, and 11 bases lay in between. The length of the CDR3 is 14 residues. The V gene's germline CDR1 is SGHVS and CDR2 FQNEAQ.

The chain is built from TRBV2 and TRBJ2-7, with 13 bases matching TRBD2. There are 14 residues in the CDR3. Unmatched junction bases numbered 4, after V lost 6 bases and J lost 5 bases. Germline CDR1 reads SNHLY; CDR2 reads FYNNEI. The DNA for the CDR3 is TGTGCCAGCAGGTGGACTAGCGGGAGCAACGAGCAGTACTTC. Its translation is CASRWTSGSNEQYF. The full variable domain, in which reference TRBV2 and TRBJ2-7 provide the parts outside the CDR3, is EPEVTQTPSHQVTQMGQEVILRCVPISNHLYFYWYRQILGQKVEFLVSFYNNEISEKSEIFDDQFSVERPDGSNFTLKIRSTKLEDSAMYFCASRWTSGSNEQYFGPGTRLTVT.

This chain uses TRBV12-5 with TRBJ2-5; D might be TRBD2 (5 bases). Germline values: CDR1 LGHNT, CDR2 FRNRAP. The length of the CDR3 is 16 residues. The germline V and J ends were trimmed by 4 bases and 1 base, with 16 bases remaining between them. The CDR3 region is CASGSPEGHSQETQYF. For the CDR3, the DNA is TGTGCTAGTGGTTCTCCTGAGGGCCATTCCCAAGAGACCCAGTACTTC.

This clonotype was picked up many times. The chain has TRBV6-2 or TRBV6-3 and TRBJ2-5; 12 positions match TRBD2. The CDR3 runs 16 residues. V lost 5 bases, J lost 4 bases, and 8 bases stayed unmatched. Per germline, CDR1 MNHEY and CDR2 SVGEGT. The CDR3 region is CASSLQLAGGLETQYF. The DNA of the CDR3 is TGTGCCAGCAGTCTTCAACTAGCGGGGGGCCTAGAGACCCAGTACTTC.

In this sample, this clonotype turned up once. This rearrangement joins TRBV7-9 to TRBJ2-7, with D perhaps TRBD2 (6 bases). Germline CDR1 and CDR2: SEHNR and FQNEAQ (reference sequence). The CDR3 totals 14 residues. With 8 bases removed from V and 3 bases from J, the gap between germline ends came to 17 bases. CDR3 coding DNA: TGTGCCAGCGGCGACGGGACTCGCCTCTACGAGCAGTACTTC. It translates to CASGDGTRLYEQYF.

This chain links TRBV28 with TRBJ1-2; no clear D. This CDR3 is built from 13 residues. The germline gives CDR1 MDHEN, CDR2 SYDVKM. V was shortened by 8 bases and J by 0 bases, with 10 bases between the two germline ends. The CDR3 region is CASGGGTNYGYTF. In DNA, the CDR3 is TGTGCCAGCGGAGGAGGAACTAACTATGGCTACACCTTC.

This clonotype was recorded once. Here the CDR3 reads CAISEDGLADNTGELFF. In DNA, the CDR3 is TGTGCCATCAGTGAGGACGGACTAGCGGACAACACCGGGGAGCTGTTTTTT. J is TRBJ2-2 and V is TRBV10-3, with 10 bases fitting TRBD2. CDR3 length equals 17 residues. Germline V gene data show CDR1 as ENHRY and CDR2 as SYGVKD. V shed 2 bases and J 2 bases; nucleotides not matched to a gene: 5.

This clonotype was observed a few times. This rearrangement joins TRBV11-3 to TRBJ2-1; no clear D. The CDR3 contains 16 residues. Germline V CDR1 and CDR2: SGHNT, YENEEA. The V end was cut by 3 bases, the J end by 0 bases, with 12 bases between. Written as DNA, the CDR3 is TGTGCCAGCAGCTTGAAGTTACTAAGCTCCTACAATGAGCAGTTCTTC. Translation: CASSLKLLSSYNEQFF. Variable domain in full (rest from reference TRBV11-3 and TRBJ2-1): EAGVVQSPRYKIIEKKQPVAFWCNPISGHNTLYWYLQNLGQGPELLIRYENEEAVDDSQLPKDRFSAERLKGVDSTLKIQPAELGDSAVYLCASSLKLLSSYNEQFFGPGTRLTVL.

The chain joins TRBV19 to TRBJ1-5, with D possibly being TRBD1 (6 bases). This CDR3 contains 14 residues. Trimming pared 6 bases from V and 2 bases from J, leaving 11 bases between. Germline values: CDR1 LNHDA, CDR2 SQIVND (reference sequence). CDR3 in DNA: TGTGCCAGTAGACGGACAGAAGGCAATCAGCCCCAGCATTTT. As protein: CASRRTEGNQPQHF.

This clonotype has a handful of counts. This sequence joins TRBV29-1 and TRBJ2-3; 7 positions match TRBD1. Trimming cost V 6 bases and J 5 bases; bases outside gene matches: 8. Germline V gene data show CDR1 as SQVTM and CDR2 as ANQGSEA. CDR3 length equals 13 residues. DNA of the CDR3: TGCAGCGTGAAAAGACAGGGTGAAGATACGCAGTATTTT. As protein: CSVKRQGEDTQYF.

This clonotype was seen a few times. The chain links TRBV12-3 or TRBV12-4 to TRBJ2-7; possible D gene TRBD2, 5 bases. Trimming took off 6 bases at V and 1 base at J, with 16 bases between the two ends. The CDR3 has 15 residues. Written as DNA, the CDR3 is TGTGCCAGCAGCCCAGCCGGGATTCTTTCCTACGAGCAGTACTTC. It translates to CASSPAGILSYEQYF.

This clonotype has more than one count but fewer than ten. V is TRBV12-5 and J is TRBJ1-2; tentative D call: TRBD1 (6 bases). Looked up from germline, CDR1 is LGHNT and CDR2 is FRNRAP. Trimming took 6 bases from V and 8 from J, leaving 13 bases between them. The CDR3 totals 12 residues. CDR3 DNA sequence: TGTGCTAGTGGCCCCACAGGGCGCGGCTACACCTTC. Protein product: CASGPTGRGYTF.

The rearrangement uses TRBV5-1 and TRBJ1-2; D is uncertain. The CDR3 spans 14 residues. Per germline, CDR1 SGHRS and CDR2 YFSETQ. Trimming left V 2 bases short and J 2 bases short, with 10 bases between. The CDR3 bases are TGCGCCAGCAGCTTTGACACGACCAACTATGGCTACACCTTC. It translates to CASSFDTTNYGYTF.

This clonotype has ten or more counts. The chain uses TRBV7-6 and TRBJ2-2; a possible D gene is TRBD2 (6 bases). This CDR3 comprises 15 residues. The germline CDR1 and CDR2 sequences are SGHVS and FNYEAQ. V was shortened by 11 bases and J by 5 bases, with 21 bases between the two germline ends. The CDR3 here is CALVPPGEWTGELFF. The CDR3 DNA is TGTGCCCTGGTCCCCCCGGGGGAGTGGACCGGGGAGCTGTTTTTT.

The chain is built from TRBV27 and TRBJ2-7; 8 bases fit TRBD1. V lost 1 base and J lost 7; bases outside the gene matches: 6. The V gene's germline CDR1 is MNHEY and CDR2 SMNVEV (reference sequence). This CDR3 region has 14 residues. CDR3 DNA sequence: TGTGCCAGCAGTTTATATGCAGGGGGCGGGGAGCAGTACTTC. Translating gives CASSLYAGGGEQYF.

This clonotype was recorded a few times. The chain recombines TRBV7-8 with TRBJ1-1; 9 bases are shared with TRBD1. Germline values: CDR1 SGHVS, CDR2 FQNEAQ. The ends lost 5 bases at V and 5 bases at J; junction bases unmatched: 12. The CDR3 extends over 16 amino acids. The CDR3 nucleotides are TGTGCCAGCAGCCCGGGACAGGGTGGTTTAGGTACTGAAGCTTTCTTT. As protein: CASSPGQGGLGTEAFF.

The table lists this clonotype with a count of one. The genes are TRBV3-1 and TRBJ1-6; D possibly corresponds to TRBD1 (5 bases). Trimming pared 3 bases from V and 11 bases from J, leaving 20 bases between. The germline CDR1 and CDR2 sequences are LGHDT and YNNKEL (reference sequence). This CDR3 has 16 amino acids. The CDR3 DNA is TGTGCCAGCAGCCACATGGCCGGGACGGGAGATACACCCCTCCACTTT. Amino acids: CASSHMAGTGDTPLHF. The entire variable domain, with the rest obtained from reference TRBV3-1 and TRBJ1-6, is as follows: DTAVSQTPKYLVTQMGNDKSIKCEQNLGHDTMYWYKQDSKKFLKIMFSYNNKELIINETVPNRFSPKSPDKAHLNLHINSLELGDSAVYFCASSHMAGTGDTPLHFGNGTRLTVT.

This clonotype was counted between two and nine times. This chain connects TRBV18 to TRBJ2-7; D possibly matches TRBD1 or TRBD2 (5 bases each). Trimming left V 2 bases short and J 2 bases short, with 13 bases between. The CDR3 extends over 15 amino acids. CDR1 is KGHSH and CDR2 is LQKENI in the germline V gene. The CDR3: CASSPSSADTYEQYF. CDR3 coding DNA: TGTGCCAGCTCACCAAGTTCAGCGGACACCTACGAGCAGTACTTC.

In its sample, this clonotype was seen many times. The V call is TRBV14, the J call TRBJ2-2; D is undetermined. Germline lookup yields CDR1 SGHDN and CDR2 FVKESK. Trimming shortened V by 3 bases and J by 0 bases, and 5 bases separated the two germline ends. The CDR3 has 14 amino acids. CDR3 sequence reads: CASSHGSNTGELFF. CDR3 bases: TGTGCCAGCAGCCACGGGTCGAACACCGGGGAGCTGTTTTTT.

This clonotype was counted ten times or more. CDR3 DNA: TGCAGTGCTAGAGCCCTAAGCGGGGGAGATACGCAGTATTTT. Protein sequence: CSARALSGGDTQYF. The chain couples TRBV20-1 to TRBJ2-3; 8 nucleotides agree with TRBD2. From germline, CDR1 is DFQATT and CDR2 SNEGSKA (reference sequence). The CDR3 totals 14 residues. With V trimmed by 1 base and J by 5 bases, 5 bases remained unmatched.

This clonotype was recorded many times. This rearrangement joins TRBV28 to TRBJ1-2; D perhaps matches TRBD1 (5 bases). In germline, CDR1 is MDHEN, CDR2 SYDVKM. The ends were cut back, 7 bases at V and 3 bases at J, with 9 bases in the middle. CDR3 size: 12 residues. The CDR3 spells CASIQGDYGYTF. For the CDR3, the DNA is TGTGCCAGCATCCAGGGAGACTATGGCTACACCTTC.

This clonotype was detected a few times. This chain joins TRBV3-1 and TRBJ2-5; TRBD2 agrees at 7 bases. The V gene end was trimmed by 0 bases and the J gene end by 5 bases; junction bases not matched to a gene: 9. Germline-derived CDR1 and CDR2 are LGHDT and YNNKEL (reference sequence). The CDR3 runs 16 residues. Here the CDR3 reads CASSQELGRAAETQYF. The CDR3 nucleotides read TGTGCCAGCAGCCAAGAACTGGGGAGGGCCGCGGAGACCCAGTACTTC.

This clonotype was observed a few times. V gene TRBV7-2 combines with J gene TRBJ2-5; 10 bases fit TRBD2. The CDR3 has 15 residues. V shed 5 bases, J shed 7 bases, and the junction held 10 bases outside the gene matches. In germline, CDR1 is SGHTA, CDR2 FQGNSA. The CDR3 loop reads CASSLKREGRRTQYF. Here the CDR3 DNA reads TGTGCCAGCAGCCTCAAGCGGGAGGGCCGCAGGACCCAGTACTTC.

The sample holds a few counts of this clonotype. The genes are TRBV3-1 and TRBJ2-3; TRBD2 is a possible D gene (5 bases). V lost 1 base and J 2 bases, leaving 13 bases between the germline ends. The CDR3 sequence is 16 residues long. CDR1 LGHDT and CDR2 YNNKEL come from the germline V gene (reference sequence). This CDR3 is CASSQVGQRITDTQYF. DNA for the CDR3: TGTGCCAGCAGCCAAGTGGGCCAGCGGATCACAGATACGCAGTATTTT.

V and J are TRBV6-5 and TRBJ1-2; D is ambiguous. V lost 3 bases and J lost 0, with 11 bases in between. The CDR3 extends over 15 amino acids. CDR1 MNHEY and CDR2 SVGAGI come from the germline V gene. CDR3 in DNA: TGTGCCAGCAGTTATGAAGTCACAGCTAACTATGGCTACACCTTC. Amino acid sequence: CASSYEVTANYGYTF.

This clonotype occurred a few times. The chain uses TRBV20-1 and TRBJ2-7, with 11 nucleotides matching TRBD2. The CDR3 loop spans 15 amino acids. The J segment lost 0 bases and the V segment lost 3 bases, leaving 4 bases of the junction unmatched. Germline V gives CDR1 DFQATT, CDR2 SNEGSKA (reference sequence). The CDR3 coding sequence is TGCAGTGCTAGTGGGACTAGCGGAGCCTCCTACGAGCAGTACTTC. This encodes CSASGTSGASYEQYF.

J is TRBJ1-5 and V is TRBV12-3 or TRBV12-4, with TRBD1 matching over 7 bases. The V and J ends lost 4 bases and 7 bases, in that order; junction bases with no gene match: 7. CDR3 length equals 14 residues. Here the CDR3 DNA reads TGTGCCAGCAGTTCCGACAGGGACGGCCAGCCCCAGCATTTT. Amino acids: CASSSDRDGQPQHF.